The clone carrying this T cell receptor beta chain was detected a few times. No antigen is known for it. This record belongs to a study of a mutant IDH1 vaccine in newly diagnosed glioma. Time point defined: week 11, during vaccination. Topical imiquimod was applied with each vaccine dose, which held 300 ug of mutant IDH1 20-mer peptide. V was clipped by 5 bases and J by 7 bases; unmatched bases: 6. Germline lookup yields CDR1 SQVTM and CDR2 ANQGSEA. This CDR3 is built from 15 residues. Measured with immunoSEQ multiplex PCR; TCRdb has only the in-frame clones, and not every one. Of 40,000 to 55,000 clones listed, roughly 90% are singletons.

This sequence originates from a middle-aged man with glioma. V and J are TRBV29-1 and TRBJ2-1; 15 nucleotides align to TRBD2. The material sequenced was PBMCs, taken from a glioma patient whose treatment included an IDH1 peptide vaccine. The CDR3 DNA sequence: TGCAGCGTTCGCGGACTAGCGGGGGGGCGAAATGAGCAGTTCTTC. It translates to CSVRGLAGGRNEQFF.